This T cell receptor (beta chain) was sequenced for a study of siplizumab effects on memory and regulatory T cells. Overall study results and limits: Neither a naive nor a memory phenotype was assignable to roughly 80-96% of proliferating CD4+ or CD8+ clones.

Remarks on this clone: Its antigen is unknown.

Only in-frame clones appear in the TCRdb table, and some are missing; sequencing was by immunoSEQ multiplex PCR. The sample carries 60,000 to 65,000 clones, roughly 85% recorded once. The origin of this receptor is a human donor in good health. The sample comprised memory CD4+ T cells sorted from blood.

Here the CDR3 DNA reads TGCAGCGTTGACCAAGACAGCACTGAAGCTTTCTTT. It is translated as CSVDQDSTEAFF. The chain recombines TRBV29-1 with TRBJ1-1; D might be TRBD1 (5 bases). CDR1 and CDR2 (germline): SQVTM, ANQGSEA. CDR3 size: 12 residues. V was cut by 3 bases and J by 4 bases, with 9 bases left in between.